Listed here are 16 T cell receptor beta chains from one sample, sequenced in a study of T cells in Graves' hyperthyroidism and ophthalmopathy. Amplified TCR beta CDR3 regions derived from RNA transcripts. The primer set for the first-round RT-PCR of the TCR CDR3 was HTBI. TCRdb recomputed calls from the multiplex PCR reads with MiXCR, one row per CDR3 protein. The table includes roughly 510,000 distinct CDR3 sequences, roughly 45% detected once. Sequenced input: peripheral blood or thyroid tissue (not recorded which). Receptor source: an adult woman with Graves' disease, either hyperthyroidism or ophthalmopathy (not recorded which).

The rearrangement joins TRBV7-9 to TRBJ1-3; 8 bases fit TRBD1. CDR3 size: 17 residues. CDR1 is SEHNR, CDR2 FQNEAQ, per germline (reference sequence). V dropped 5 bases and J dropped 3; count of bases not matched to a gene: 12. The CDR3 region has the DNA TGTGCCAGCAGCCTCCGGACAGGGTTAGGATTTGGAAACACCATATATTTT. Translating gives CASSLRTGLGFGNTIYF.

This clonotype came up a few times. The chain is built from TRBV11-3 and TRBJ1-1; unclear D gene. CDR1 and CDR2 from the germline V gene are SGHNT and YENEEA. This CDR3 has 13 amino acids. V lost 5 bases and J lost 6, with 13 bases in between. The CDR3 reads CASSPDGLAEAFF. The CDR3 DNA is TGTGCCAGCAGCCCCGACGGCCTCGCTGAAGCTTTCTTT.

The chain employs TRBV11-2 and TRBJ2-7, with D perhaps TRBD2 (5 bases). Germline CDR1 SGHAT, CDR2 FQNNGV. CDR3 length equals 14 residues. Deletions cut 3 bases from V and 2 bases from J, with 11 bases between. The CDR3 region is CASSFQRGTYEQYF. Here the CDR3 DNA reads TGTGCCAGCAGCTTTCAGAGAGGGACCTACGAGCAGTACTTC.

The chain uses TRBV11-2 and TRBJ2-5; the D is unclear. The CDR3 length is 11 residues. Germline values: CDR1 SGHAT, CDR2 FQNNGV. V shed 5 bases and J shed 3 bases, with 4 bases lying between them. CDR3 in amino acids: CASSMKETQYF. The DNA for the CDR3 is TGTGCCAGCAGCATGAAAGAGACCCAGTACTTC.

As to this clonotype: It is likely a read error, because the conserved phenylalanine at the end of the CDR3 is missing. The chain couples TRBV12-3 or TRBV12-4 to TRBJ1-1, with D hard to call. CDR3 size: 13 residues. The V end lost 3 bases, the J end lost 1 base, and 6 bases lay between the germline ends. CDR3 protein: CASSFQRNTEAFL. The CDR3 bases are TGTGCCAGCAGTTTCCAGAGGAACACTGAAGCTTTCCTT.

The table lists this clonotype with a few counts. CDR3 coding DNA: TGTGCCAGCAGCTTAACCAGCCTTGTGGGCGAGCAGTACTTC. Its protein is CASSLTSLVGEQYF. The chain links TRBV7-2 to TRBJ2-7; D ambiguous. Trimming stripped 2 bases from V and 6 bases from J, with 14 bases between. The CDR3 spans 14 residues. CDR1 and CDR2 from the germline V gene are SGHTA and FQGNSA.

Note on this clonotype: Since the CDR3 does not end with the conserved phenylalanine or tryptophan, this likely comes from a read error. No DNA is shown, since the ends of the CDR3 on it are uncertain; the CDR3 is the one TCRdb lists. This chain joins TRBV10-3 and TRBJ2-6; the D call of TRBD2 is as the table states it, not checked on the DNA. Germline values: CDR1 ENHRY, CDR2 SYGVKD. The CDR3 length equals 9 residues, ends included. CDR3 sequence: CAISSGTNT.

The chain is built from TRBV20-1 and TRBJ2-7, with 12 nucleotides matching TRBD2. Germline values: CDR1 DFQATT, CDR2 SNEGSKA (reference sequence). The CDR3 contains 15 residues. With V trimmed by 3 bases and J by 5 bases, 8 bases remained unmatched. CDR3 nucleotides: TGCAGTGCTAGTATCCGGACTAGCGGGAATAACGAGCAGTACTTC. This translates into CSASIRTSGNNEQYF.

V and J are TRBV15 and TRBJ1-1; no clear D gene. The CDR3 is made up of 15 amino acids. CDR1 LNHNV and CDR2 YYDKDF come from the germline V gene (reference sequence). V gave up 8 bases and J gave up 3 bases, with 19 bases separating them. CDR3 in DNA: TGTGCCACCCAATTACCGGGCACACGGGACACTGAAGCTTTCTTT. This sequence encodes CATQLPGTRDTEAFF.

This clonotype was counted many times. This chain links TRBV11-3 with TRBJ1-3; tentative D call: TRBD1 (6 bases). CDR3 length equals 14 residues. CDR1 SGHNT and CDR2 YENEEA come from the germline V gene. V gave up 0 bases and J gave up 8 bases, with 11 bases separating them. CDR3 coding DNA: TGTGCCAGCAGCTTAGAGGCGGGGGCCGACACCATATATTTT. Protein sequence: CASSLEAGADTIYF.

The rearrangement uses TRBV12-3 or TRBV12-4 and TRBJ2-7; either TRBD1 or TRBD2 may fit D (5 bases each). The length of the CDR3 is 14 residues. The V end was cut by 6 bases, the J end by 7 bases, with 19 bases between. In nucleotides, the CDR3 is TGTGCCAGCAGCCGTGGGGACGCAAGGTTGGAGCAGTACTTC. It yields the protein CASSRGDARLEQYF.

This clonotype has a handful of counts. This rearrangement joins TRBV7-9 to TRBJ1-5; D unresolved. Trimming pared 5 bases from V and 10 bases from J, leaving 15 bases between. Germline V gene sequence: CDR1 SEHNR, CDR2 FQNEAQ (reference sequence). This CDR3 comprises 13 residues. Written as DNA, the CDR3 is TGTGCCAGCAGCCACCGGGAGGCGGGACCCCAGCATTTT. Translation: CASSHREAGPQHF. The full variable domain, with the rest looked up from reference TRBV7-9 and TRBJ1-5, is DTGVSQNPRHKITKRGQNVTFRCDPISEHNRLYWYRQTLGQGPEFLTYFQNEAQLEKSRLLSDRFSAERPKGSFSTLEIQRTEQGDSAMYLCASSHREAGPQHFGDGTRLSIL.

The chain carries TRBV9 and TRBJ1-1; D gene unclear. The germline CDR1 and CDR2 sequences are SGDLS and YYNGEE. This CDR3 is built from 15 residues. Deletions cut 4 bases from V and 4 bases from J, with 17 bases between. CDR3: CASSPPELPTTEAFF. DNA of the CDR3: TGTGCCAGCAGCCCACCTGAGTTACCGACCACTGAAGCTTTCTTT.

V and J are TRBV28 and TRBJ1-5; 8 bases are shared with TRBD1. The CDR3 sequence is 15 residues long. J lost 3 bases, V lost 3 bases, and 4 bases had no gene match. The germline CDR1 and CDR2 sequences are MDHEN and SYDVKM. The CDR3 region has the DNA TGTGCCAGCAGTTTCCCAGGGGGCCCCAATCAGCCCCAGCATTTT. Protein sequence: CASSFPGGPNQPQHF.

This chain joins TRBV11-2 and TRBJ1-1, with a weak D call TRBD1 (6 bases). The CDR3 runs 13 residues. Germline CDR1 and CDR2: SGHAT and FQNNGV. Trimming took off 5 bases at V and 7 bases at J, with 14 bases between the two ends. CDR3 sequence (DNA): TGTGCCAGCAGCCAGCCCGGGGGCGGTGAAGCTTTCTTT. It specifies CASSQPGGGEAFF.

V is TRBV29-1 and J is TRBJ1-2; unclear D gene. V dropped 8 bases and J dropped 2 bases, with 6 bases sitting between them. CDR1 and CDR2 from the germline V gene are SQVTM and ANQGSEA. The CDR3 is made up of 10 amino acids. DNA of the CDR3: TGCAGCTTGGACAACTATGGCTACACCTTC. It specifies CSLDNYGYTF. Looking up the rest from reference TRBV29-1 and TRBJ1-2 gives the full variable domain: SAVISQKPSRDICQRGTSLTIQCQVDSQVTMMFWYRQQPGQSLTLIATANQGSEATYESGFVIDKFPISRPNLTFSTLTVSNMSPEDSSIYLCSLDNYGYTFGSGTRLTVV.